This T cell receptor (beta chain) was recovered during a study of blood T cell repertoires in COVID-19. Patients at the Seattle site were enrolled during active infection and followed longitudinally. The CDR3 runs 15 residues. Trimming left V 4 bases short and J 2 bases short, with 11 bases between. Germline CDR1 reads KGHSH; CDR2 reads LQKENI. The repertoire was sequenced with immunoSEQ multiplex PCR; TCRdb's copy has only in-frame clones and lacks some. The repertoire holds around 340,000 clones, with around 90% as singletons. This chain uses TRBV18 with TRBJ2-2; tentatively, D is TRBD1 (6 bases). Input material: peripheral blood. The source of this sequence is a woman aged 55-75 years with COVID-19, enrolled during active disease. Here the CDR3 reads CASSRTDPNTGELFF. The CDR3 DNA sequence: TGTGCCAGCTCACGGACAGACCCTAACACCGGGGAGCTGTTTTTT.